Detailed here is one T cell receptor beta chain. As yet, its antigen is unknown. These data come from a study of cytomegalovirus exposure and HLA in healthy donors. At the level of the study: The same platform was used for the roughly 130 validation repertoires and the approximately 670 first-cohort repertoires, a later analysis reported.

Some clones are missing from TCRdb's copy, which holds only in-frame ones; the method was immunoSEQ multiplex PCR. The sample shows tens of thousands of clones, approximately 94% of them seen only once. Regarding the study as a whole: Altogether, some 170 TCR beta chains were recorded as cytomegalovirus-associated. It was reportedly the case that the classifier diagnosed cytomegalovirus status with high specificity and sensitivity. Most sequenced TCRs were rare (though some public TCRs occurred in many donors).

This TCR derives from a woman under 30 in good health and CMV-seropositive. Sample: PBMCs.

The CDR3 here is CASRPGQMNTEAFF. CDR3 nucleotides: TGCGCCAGCAGGCCGGGACAAATGAACACTGAAGCTTTCTTT. This chain uses TRBV5-1 with TRBJ1-1, with D perhaps matching TRBD1 (6 bases). V was cut by 5 bases and J by 0 bases, with 11 bases left in between. CDR1 is SGHRS and CDR2 is YFSETQ in the germline V gene. The CDR3 loop spans 14 amino acids.